This T cell receptor beta chain comes out of a study of T cell responses to AZD1222 COVID-19 vaccine. Sequencing used immunoSEQ multiplex PCR; TCRdb keeps in-frame clones, though not all of them. Of 150,000 or so clones listed, 90% to 95% are singletons. The receptor's source is an adult in good health. The source was peripheral blood, collected on day 0 of AZD1222 vaccination.

CDR3 DNA: TGTGCCAGCAGCGTATCTGACAGGGGGGATTCACCCCTCCACTTT. Amino acids: CASSVSDRGDSPLHF. The gene calls are TRBV9 and TRBJ1-6; 9 bases line up with TRBD1. Losses at the gene ends were 1 base for V and 8 bases for J; bases not matched to a gene: 4. The CDR3 runs 15 residues. Germline CDR1 reads SGDLS; CDR2 reads YYNGEE.